This TCR beta chain was identified during a study of CD4+ T cells in melanoma. Study-level findings and limits: A reported correlation linked neoantigen-specific CD4+ T cells to CD8+, macrophage and B cell function. Neoantigen-specific CD4+ T cells in melanoma reportedly had diverse differentiation states.

TCRdb's table, derived via immunoSEQ multiplex PCR, lists solely in-frame clones and lacks some. The sample holds fewer than 55,000 clones, approximately 89% seen once. This clone was recorded once. The antigen remains undetermined. Trimming removed 1 base at V and 7 bases at J, with 16 bases between. There are 16 residues in the CDR3. CDR1 MNHEY and CDR2 SMNVEV come from the germline V gene (reference sequence). This sequence was found in a human donor with melanoma. V usage is TRBV27 and J usage is TRBJ1-4, with D possibly matching TRBD1 (6 bases). The sequenced sample was peripheral blood. CDR3 protein: CASSLFSGGGGEKLFF. CDR3 sequence (DNA): TGTGCCAGCAGTTTATTCTCGGGGGGGGGCGGTGAAAAACTGTTTTTT.